These 17 T cell receptor beta chains share one sample of origin, sequenced in a study of blood T cell repertoires in COVID-19. The assay was immunoSEQ multiplex PCR, and TCRdb's table has in-frame clones only and misses some. In the table there are over 250,000 clones, 70% to 90% of which are singletons. The sequencing input was peripheral blood. The receptors were sampled from a woman between 65 and 79 years old with acute or convalescent COVID-19.

V usage is TRBV18 and J usage is TRBJ2-2, with 9 bases aligning to TRBD1. The CDR3 is made up of 15 amino acids. The V segment lost 4 bases and the J segment 5 bases; nucleotides outside the gene matches: 5. CDR1 is KGHSH and CDR2 is LQKENI in the germline V gene. The CDR3 loop reads CASSLQGADTGELFF. CDR3 nucleotide sequence: TGTGCCAGCTCACTACAGGGGGCGGATACCGGGGAGCTGTTTTTT.

This clone showed up just a few times. The J gene is TRBJ2-1, the V gene TRBV29-1, with TRBD1 identical over 11 bases. Per the germline V gene, CDR1 is SQVTM and CDR2 is ANQGSEA. The CDR3 loop spans 16 amino acids. The V gene end was trimmed by 6 bases and the J gene end by 1 base; junction bases not matched to a gene: 8. The CDR3 sequence: CSVTDRGLGSYNEQFF. Written as DNA, the CDR3 is TGCAGCGTAACGGACAGGGGGCTTGGTTCCTACAATGAGCAGTTCTTC.

The CDR3 DNA sequence: TGCAGTGCTAGTGGGGGCAGGGGGGCAGATACGCAGTATTTT. Translation gives CSASGGRGADTQYF. The chain combines TRBV20-1 with TRBJ2-3, with TRBD1 as a possible D gene (7 bases). The ends were cut back, 3 bases at V and 4 bases at J, with 14 bases in the middle. In germline, CDR1 is DFQATT, CDR2 SNEGSKA (reference sequence). The CDR3 consists of 14 residues.

A single count supports this clone. The rearrangement uses TRBV11-3 and TRBJ2-1, with TRBD1 matching 7 bases. In germline, CDR1 is SGHNT, CDR2 YENEEA. This CDR3 comprises 12 residues. Losses at the gene ends were 4 bases for V and 15 bases for J; bases not matched to a gene: 9. As DNA, the CDR3 is TGTGCCAGCAGCTCTTCCGGACAGGTCGTGTTCTTC. It yields the protein CASSSSGQVVFF.

The chain couples TRBV3-1 (or the pseudogene TRBV3-2) to TRBJ1-2; D is unresolved. V lost 4 bases, J lost 4 bases, and 10 bases lay in between. This CDR3 is 13 amino acids long. Looked up from germline, CDR1 is LGHDT and CDR2 is YNNKEL (reference sequence). This chain's CDR3 is CASSPGLAYGYTF. The CDR3 coding sequence is TGTGCCAGCAGCCCGGGGTTGGCCTATGGCTACACCTTC.

In this sample, this clone turned up once. The chain has TRBV4-2 and TRBJ2-3; 7 nucleotides agree with TRBD2. The CDR3 is made up of 16 amino acids. Germline-derived CDR1 and CDR2 are LGHNA and YNFKEQ. V shed 4 bases and J 0 bases; nucleotides not matched to a gene: 7. CDR3 coding DNA: TGTGCCAGCAGCCGCCGGGGGGATTCTAGCACAGATACGCAGTATTTT. Protein: CASSRRGDSSTDTQYF.

CDR3 region: CASSSSSGGRSNQPQHF. CDR3 sequence (DNA): TGTGCCAGCAGCTCCAGCTCGGGGGGGCGGAGCAATCAGCCCCAGCATTTT. This chain uses TRBV13 with TRBJ1-5, with D possibly being TRBD1 (6 bases). The V and J ends lost 4 bases and 1 base respectively, with 17 bases between them. The V gene's germline CDR1 is PRHDT and CDR2 FYEKMQ (reference sequence). This CDR3 comprises 17 residues.

CDR3 sequence reads: CASSAAEGGDEKLFF. The CDR3 coding sequence is TGCGCCAGCAGCGCAGCCGAAGGAGGGGATGAAAAACTGTTTTTT. The chain links TRBV4-1 to TRBJ1-4; TRBD1 is a possible D gene (5 bases). Trimming shortened V by 5 bases and J by 6 bases, and 16 bases separated the two germline ends. The CDR3 spans 15 residues. Looked up from germline, CDR1 is MGHRA and CDR2 is YSYEKL.

V usage is TRBV2 and J usage is TRBJ1-1; 7 bases map to TRBD1. From germline, CDR1 is SNHLY and CDR2 FYNNEI. CDR3 length: 13 amino acids. With V trimmed by 8 bases and J by 3 bases, 6 bases remained unmatched. The CDR3 sequence is CASGTGAYTEAFF. The CDR3 nucleotides read TGTGCCAGCGGTACAGGGGCTTACACTGAAGCTTTCTTT.

This chain joins TRBV5-4 and TRBJ2-1; maybe TRBD1 (6 bases). Per the germline V gene, CDR1 is SGHNT and CDR2 is YYREEE (reference sequence). Trimming removed 6 bases from V and 5 bases from J, with 15 bases in between. CDR3 size: 14 residues. CDR3 in DNA: TGTGCCAGCAAAACAGGGAAAGAGCACAATGAGCAGTTCTTC. Translation: CASKTGKEHNEQFF.

This clone was picked up a small number of times. The gene calls are TRBV20-1 and TRBJ2-1, with 9 positions matching TRBD2. V was pared by 3 bases and J by 7 bases, with 19 bases of the junction left unmatched. The length of the CDR3 is 18 residues. From germline, CDR1 is DFQATT and CDR2 SNEGSKA (reference sequence). CDR3 sequence (DNA): TGCAGTGCTAGTTCGGCTGGCGTTCGGGCGGGGGGGTTGAATGAGCAGTTCTTC. This sequence encodes CSASSAGVRAGGLNEQFF.

This sequence joins TRBV3-1 (or the pseudogene TRBV3-2) and TRBJ2-1, with D perhaps TRBD2 (7 bases). CDR1 is LGHDT, CDR2 YNNKEL, per germline (reference sequence). There are 15 residues in the CDR3. V lost 2 bases to trimming and J lost 7 bases, with 15 bases between them. In DNA form, the CDR3 reads TGTGCCAGCAGCCAACTTGGGGGGGCCATAAATGAGCAGTTCTTC. Protein: CASSQLGGAINEQFF.

The table lists this clone with a count of one. The V gene is TRBV5-4, the J gene TRBJ1-2; D might be TRBD1 (5 bases). V gave up 1 base and J gave up 4 bases, with 8 bases separating them. The CDR3 contains 13 residues. Germline-derived CDR1 and CDR2 are SGHNT and YYREEE (reference sequence). The CDR3 spells CASSLSRAYGYTF. The CDR3 DNA sequence: TGTGCCAGCAGCTTGTCCAGGGCCTATGGCTACACCTTC.

The genes are TRBV6-5 and TRBJ1-1, with D unclear. The CDR3 sequence is 13 residues long. Trimming took off 7 bases at V and 4 bases at J, with 13 bases between the two ends. Germline CDR1 is MNHEY and CDR2 is SVGAGI. In DNA, the CDR3 is TGTGCCAGCACCCAACCTCCGGGCACTGAAGCTTTCTTT. This translates into CASTQPPGTEAFF.

The J gene is TRBJ2-3, the V gene TRBV5-4; no firm D call. V lost 0 bases, J lost 2 bases, and 7 bases lay in between. CDR3 length equals 14 residues. Germline V gene sequence: CDR1 SGHNT, CDR2 YYREEE (reference sequence). The CDR3 region has the DNA TGTGCCAGCAGCTTGGGGGCAGACACAGATACGCAGTATTTT. Translated: CASSLGADTDTQYF. The variable domain in full, completed from reference TRBV5-4 and TRBJ2-3, reads ETGVTQSPTHLIKTRGQQVTLRCSSQSGHNTVSWYQQALGQGPQFIFQYYREEENGRGNFPPRFSGLQFPNYSSELNVNALELDDSALYLCASSLGADTDTQYFGPGTRLTVL.

The rearrangement joins TRBV29-1 to TRBJ1-2; TRBD1 agrees at 8 bases. From germline, CDR1 is SQVTM and CDR2 ANQGSEA. The ends lost 4 bases at V and 6 bases at J; junction bases unmatched: 4. The CDR3 is made up of 12 amino acids. This CDR3 is CSVGTGPDGYTF. DNA for the CDR3: TGCAGCGTTGGGACAGGGCCGGATGGCTACACCTTC.

The chain employs TRBV5-1 and TRBJ2-1, with D tentatively TRBD1 (5 bases). The CDR3 has 15 amino acids. In germline, CDR1 is SGHRS, CDR2 YFSETQ. Trimming cost V 1 base and J 2 bases, with 10 bases left between them. For the CDR3, the DNA is TGCGCCAGCAGCTTGTTGGGGCATACCTACAATGAGCAGTTCTTC. Translating gives CASSLLGHTYNEQFF.